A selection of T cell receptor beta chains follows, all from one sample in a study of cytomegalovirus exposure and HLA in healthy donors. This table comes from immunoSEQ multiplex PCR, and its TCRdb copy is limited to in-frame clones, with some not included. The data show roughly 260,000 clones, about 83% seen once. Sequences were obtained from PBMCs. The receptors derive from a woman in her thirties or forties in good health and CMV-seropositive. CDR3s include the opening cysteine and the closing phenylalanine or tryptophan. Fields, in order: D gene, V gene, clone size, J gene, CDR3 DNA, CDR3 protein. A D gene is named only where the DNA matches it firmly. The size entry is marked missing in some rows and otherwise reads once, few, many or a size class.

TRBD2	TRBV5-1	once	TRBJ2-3	TGCGCCAGCACCCGGAGAGTTAGCGGGAGTAATACAGATACGCAGTATTTT	CASTRRVSGSNTDTQYF
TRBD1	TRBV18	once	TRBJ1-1	TGTGCCAGCTCACCACCGTCGTGGGCAGGGGGCGAACTTACTGAAGCTTTCTTT	CASSPPSWAGGELTEAFF
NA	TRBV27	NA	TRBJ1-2	TGTGCCAGCGGCCGGGACACCTCTGAAGGGAATGGCTACACCTTC	CASGRDTSEGNGYTF
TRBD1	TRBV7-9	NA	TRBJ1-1	TGTTCCAGCAGCTTAGGGACAGGGGCGCCGGGGACTGAAGCTTTCTTT	CSSSLGTGAPGTEAFF
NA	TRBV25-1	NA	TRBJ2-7	TGTGCCAGCAGACTATCCGGGAGCTCCTACGAGCAGTACTTC	CASRLSGSSYEQYF
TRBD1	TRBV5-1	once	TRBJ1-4	TGCGCCAGCAGCTGGGGACAGGGGTCAACTAATGAAAAACTGTTTTTT	CASSWGQGSTNEKLFF
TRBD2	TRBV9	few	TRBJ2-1	TGTGCCAGCAGCGTAGCTTGGGGGGGCGGGAGGGCCGTCAATGAGCAGTTCTTC	CASSVAWGGGRAVNEQFF
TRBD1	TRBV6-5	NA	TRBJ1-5	TGTGCCAGCAACAACAGGGGCCAGCCCCAGCATTTT	CASNNRGQPQHF
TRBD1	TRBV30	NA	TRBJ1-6	TGTGCCTGGTCAGGGACAGACCGAAGCTCCTATAATTCACCCCTCCACTTT	CAWSGTDRSSYNSPLHF
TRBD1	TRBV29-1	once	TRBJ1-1	TGCAGCGTTGGGAACAGGGGGGGGACTGAAGCTTTCTTT	CSVGNRGGTEAFF
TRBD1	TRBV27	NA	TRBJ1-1	TGTGCCAGCAGACCGACAGGGGCCACTGAAGCTTTCTTT	CASRPTGATEAFF
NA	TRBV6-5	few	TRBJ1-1	TGTGCCAGCAGTTACAGGGGGAAGGGGACTGAAGCTTTCTTT	CASSYRGKGTEAFF
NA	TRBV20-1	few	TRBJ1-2	TGCAGTGCAACCTCAGGGGTCGGCTACACCTTC	CSATSGVGYTF
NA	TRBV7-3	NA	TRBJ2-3	TGTGCCAGCAGCCCAGGGGACACAGATACGCAGTATTTT	CASSPGDTDTQYF
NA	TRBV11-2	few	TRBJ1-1	TGTGCCAGCAGCTTAGGGACAGAGAACACTGAAGCTTTCTTT	CASSLGTENTEAFF
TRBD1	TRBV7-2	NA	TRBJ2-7	TGTGCCAGCAGCCTAGACAGGGGTTCCTACGAGCAGTACTTC	CASSLDRGSYEQYF
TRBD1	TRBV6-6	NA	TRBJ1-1	TGTGCCAGCAGTTACTCAGGGGGCCGAATGAACACTGAAGCTTTCTTT	CASSYSGGRMNTEAFF
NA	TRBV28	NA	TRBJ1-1	TGTGCCACCTTCCGGCAGGGGAACACTGAAGCTTTCTTT	CATFRQGNTEAFF
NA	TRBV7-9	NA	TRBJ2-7	TGTGCCAGCTCAACGGTCCTAGCTGGCTCCTACGAGCAGTACTTC	CASSTVLAGSYEQYF
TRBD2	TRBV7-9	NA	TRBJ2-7	TGTGCCGCAACCCGCGGGGGTCAGGACTACGAGCAGTACTTC	CAATRGGQDYEQYF
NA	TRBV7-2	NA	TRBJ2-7	TGTGCCAGCAGCTTTACTAGCTACGAGCAGTACTTC	CASSFTSYEQYF
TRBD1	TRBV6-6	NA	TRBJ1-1	TGTGCCACCAGGGACAGCGGATCTACTGAAGCTTTCTTT	CATRDSGSTEAFF
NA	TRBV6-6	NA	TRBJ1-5	TGTGCCAGCAGTTACGGGCCTTCTAATCAGCCCCAGCATTTT	CASSYGPSNQPQHF
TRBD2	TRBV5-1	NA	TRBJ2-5	TGCGCCAGCAGCTTGGTACTAGCGGGAGGGGAGACCCAGTACTTC	CASSLVLAGGETQYF
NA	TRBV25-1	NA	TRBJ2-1	TGTGCCAGCAGTTGGACAGCCTACAATGAGCAGTTCTTC	CASSWTAYNEQFF
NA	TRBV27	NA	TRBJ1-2	TGTGCCATAGAAAGCTATGGCTACACCTTC	CAIESYGYTF
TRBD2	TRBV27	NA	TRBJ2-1	TGTGCCAGCAGTTTCCGACTAGCGGGGAATTACAATGAGCAGTTCTTC	CASSFRLAGNYNEQFF
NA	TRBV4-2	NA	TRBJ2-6	TGTGCCAGCAGCCCAAGTCTGGAGACCTCTGGGGCCAACGTCCTGACTTTC	CASSPSLETSGANVLTF
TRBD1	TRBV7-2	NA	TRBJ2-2	TGTGCCAGCAGCTTTGACAGGGCACTGAACACCGGGGAGCTGTTTTTT	CASSFDRALNTGELFF
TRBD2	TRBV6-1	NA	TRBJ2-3	TGTGCCAGCAGTGTGTCGACTAGCGATCCGCGGGCGCAGTATTTT	CASSVSTSDPRAQYF
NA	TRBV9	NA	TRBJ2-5	TGTGCCAGCAGCGTAGTCCCGGGGGAGACCCAGTACTTC	CASSVVPGETQYF
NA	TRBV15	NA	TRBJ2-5	TGTGCCACCAGCAGAGGCGGCGGGACCGCTCAAGAGACCCAGTACTTC	CATSRGGGTAQETQYF
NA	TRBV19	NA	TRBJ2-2	TGTGCCAGTAGTAGCGGGACGAACACCGGGGAGCTGTTTTTT	CASSSGTNTGELFF